This entry features one TCR beta chain sequence. The sample belongs to a study of blood T cell repertoires in COVID-19. Study context: Samples of COVID-19 (acute and convalescent) were obtained from the United States, Italy and Spain.

Cohort allocation depended upon clinical history that participants reported. CDR3 length: 12 amino acids. Germline values: CDR1 MNHEY, CDR2 SVGAGI. V was cut by 8 bases and J by 0 bases, with 5 bases left in between. This table comes from immunoSEQ multiplex PCR, and its TCRdb copy is limited to in-frame clones, with some not included. The sample holds 400,000 to 550,000 clones, nearly 90% seen once. This TCR came from a woman aged 18-29 years with acute COVID-19. The chain couples TRBV6-5 to TRBJ1-5; D is unresolved. Material: PBMCs or T cells enriched from blood (not recorded which). The CDR3 is CASGLSNQPQHF. The CDR3 DNA reads as TGTGCCAGCGGACTTAGCAATCAGCCCCAGCATTTT.